These 7 T cell receptor beta chains originate from one sample sequenced in a study of T cells in Graves' hyperthyroidism and ophthalmopathy. Amplification of TCR beta CDR3 regions was performed using RNA transcripts as template. The TCR CDR3 was amplified in a first-round RT-PCR using the HTBI primer set. TCRdb re-analysed the multiplex PCR reads in MiXCR, keeping a single row per CDR3 protein. This sample has under 650,000 distinct CDR3 sequences; around 15% occur once, and the top ten carry approximately 3.8%. The sample consisted of blood. The origin of the receptors is a woman aged 25 to 39 with Graves' hyperthyroidism.

This clonotype appeared a few times. V usage is TRBV11-2 and J usage is TRBJ2-1, with 11 bases that match TRBD2. V shed 4 bases and J 7 bases; nucleotides not matched to a gene: 9. The CDR3 runs to 16 residues. Germline lookup yields CDR1 SGHAT and CDR2 FQNNGV. The CDR3 loop is CASSSTSGVGPNEQFF. As DNA, the CDR3 is TGTGCCAGCAGCTCGACTAGCGGGGTGGGTCCAAATGAGCAGTTCTTC. Drawing the rest from reference TRBV11-2 and TRBJ2-1, the complete variable domain is EAGVAQSPRYKIIEKRQSVAFWCNPISGHATLYWYQQILGQGPKLLIQFQNNGVVDDSQLPKDRFSAERLKGVDSTLKIQPAKLEDSAVYLCASSSTSGVGPNEQFFGPGTRLTVL.

The table lists this clonotype with a few counts. This chain uses TRBV11-2 with TRBJ2-7, with TRBD2 matching over 13 bases. Trimming took 5 bases from V and 5 from J; bases not matched to a gene: 6. The CDR3 length is 15 residues. Germline CDR1 and CDR2: SGHAT and FQNNGV. This CDR3 reads CASSPGLAGSNEQYF. For the CDR3, the DNA is TGTGCCAGCAGCCCGGGACTAGCGGGATCCAACGAGCAGTACTTC.

V is TRBV12-3 or TRBV12-4 and J is TRBJ1-2; no firm D call. The CDR3 is made up of 15 amino acids. The V end was cut by 5 bases, the J end by 0 bases, with 13 bases between. The CDR3 reads CASSPRWVANYGYTF. In nucleotides, the CDR3 is TGTGCCAGCAGTCCCCGGTGGGTGGCTAACTATGGCTACACCTTC.

The V and J genes are TRBV6-1 and TRBJ2-1; no clear D gene. The germline V gene encodes CDR1 MNHNS and CDR2 SASEGT. The CDR3 sequence is 11 residues long. Trimming took 7 bases from V and 5 from J, leaving 6 bases between them. The CDR3 protein is CASTRHNEQFF. The CDR3 DNA is TGTGCCAGCACTAGACACAATGAGCAGTTCTTC.

This clonotype was counted at least ten times. The V and J genes are TRBV12-3 or TRBV12-4 and TRBJ2-5, with 7 bases identical to TRBD2. Germline trimming cut 2 bases from V and 3 bases from J; bases unmatched to any gene: 6. The CDR3 totals 15 residues. CDR3 bases: TGTGCCAGCAGTTTATGGGCGGGAGTAGAAGAGACCCAGTACTTC. This gives the protein CASSLWAGVEETQYF.

V is TRBV6-1 and J is TRBJ2-3; 11 nucleotides align to TRBD2. CDR3 length equals 16 residues. The V gene end was trimmed by 7 bases and the J gene end by 1 base; junction bases not matched to a gene: 7. The germline V gene encodes CDR1 MNHNS and CDR2 SASEGT. The CDR3 nucleotides read TGTGCCAGCACCACCACTAGCGGGAGAGGCACAGATACGCAGTATTTT. This codes for CASTTTSGRGTDTQYF.

This clonotype has only a few counts. The rearrangement links TRBV7-8 to TRBJ2-1; 11 positions match TRBD1. This CDR3 contains 16 residues. The J segment lost 3 bases and the V segment lost 4 bases, leaving 5 bases of the junction unmatched. Germline values: CDR1 SGHVS, CDR2 FQNEAQ. CDR3 sequence: CASSSGTGGGYNEQFF. CDR3 DNA sequence: TGTGCCAGCAGCTCCGGGACAGGGGGGGGCTACAATGAGCAGTTCTTC.